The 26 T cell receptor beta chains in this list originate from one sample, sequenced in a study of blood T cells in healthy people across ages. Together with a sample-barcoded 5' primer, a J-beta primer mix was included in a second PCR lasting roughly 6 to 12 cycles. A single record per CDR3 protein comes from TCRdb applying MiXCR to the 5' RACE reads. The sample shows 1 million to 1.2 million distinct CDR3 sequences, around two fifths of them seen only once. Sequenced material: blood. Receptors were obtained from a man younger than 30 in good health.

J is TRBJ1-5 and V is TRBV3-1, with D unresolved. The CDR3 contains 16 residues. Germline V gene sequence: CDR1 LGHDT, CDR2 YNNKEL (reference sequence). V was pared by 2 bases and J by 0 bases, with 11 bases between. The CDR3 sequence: CASSQSWAVSNQPQHF. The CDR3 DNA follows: TGTGCCAGCAGCCAAAGTTGGGCCGTTAGCAATCAGCCCCAGCATTTT.

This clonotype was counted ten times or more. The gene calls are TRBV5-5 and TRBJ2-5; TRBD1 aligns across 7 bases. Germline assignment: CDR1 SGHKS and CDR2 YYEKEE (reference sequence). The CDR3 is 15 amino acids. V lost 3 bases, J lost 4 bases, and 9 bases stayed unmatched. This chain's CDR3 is CASSSLGQATETQYF. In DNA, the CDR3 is TGTGCCAGCAGCTCACTCGGACAGGCGACAGAGACCCAGTACTTC. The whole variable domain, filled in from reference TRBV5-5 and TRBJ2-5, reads DAGVTQSPTHLIKTRGQQVTLRCSPISGHKSVSWYQQVLGQGPQFIFQYYEKEERGRGNFPDRFSARQFPNYSSELNVNALLLGDSALYLCASSSLGQATETQYFGPGTRLLVL.

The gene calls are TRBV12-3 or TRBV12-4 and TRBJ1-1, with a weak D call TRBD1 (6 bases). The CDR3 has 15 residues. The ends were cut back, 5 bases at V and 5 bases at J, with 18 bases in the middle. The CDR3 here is CASSEPGGARTEAFF. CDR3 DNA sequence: TGTGCCAGCAGTGAACCGGGGGGGGCGCGTACTGAAGCTTTCTTT.

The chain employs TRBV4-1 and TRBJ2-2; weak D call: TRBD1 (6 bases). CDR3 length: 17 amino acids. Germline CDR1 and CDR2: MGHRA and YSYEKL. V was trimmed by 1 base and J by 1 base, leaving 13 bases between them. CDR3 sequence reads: CASSQALLQGNTGELFF. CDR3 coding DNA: TGCGCCAGCAGCCAAGCGTTATTACAGGGGAACACCGGGGAGCTGTTTTTT.

The CDR3 is CASSFGPPTEAFF. CDR3 bases: TGTGCCAGCAGTTTCGGACCACCCACTGAAGCTTTCTTT. This chain connects TRBV27 to TRBJ1-1; no clear D. The length of the CDR3 is 13 residues. The V gene's germline CDR1 is MNHEY and CDR2 SMNVEV (reference sequence). The ends were cut back, 3 bases at V and 4 bases at J, with 9 bases in the middle.

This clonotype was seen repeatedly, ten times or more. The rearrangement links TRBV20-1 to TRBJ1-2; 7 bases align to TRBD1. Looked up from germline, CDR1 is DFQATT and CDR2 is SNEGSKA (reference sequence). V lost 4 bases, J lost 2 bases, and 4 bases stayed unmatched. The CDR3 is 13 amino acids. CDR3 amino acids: CSATDRANYGYTF. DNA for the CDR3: TGCAGTGCTACCGACAGGGCGAACTATGGCTACACCTTC.

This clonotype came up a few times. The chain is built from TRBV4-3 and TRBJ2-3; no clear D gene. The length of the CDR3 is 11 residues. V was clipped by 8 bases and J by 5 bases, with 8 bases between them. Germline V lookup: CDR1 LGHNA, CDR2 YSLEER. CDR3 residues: CASGGVDTQYF. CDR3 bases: TGCGCCAGCGGTGGGGTAGATACGCAGTATTTT.

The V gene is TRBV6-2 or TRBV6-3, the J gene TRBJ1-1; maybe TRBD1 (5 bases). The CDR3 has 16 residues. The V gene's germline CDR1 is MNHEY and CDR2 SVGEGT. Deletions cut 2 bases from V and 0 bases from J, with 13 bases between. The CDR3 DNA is TGTGCCAGCAGTTACCGTTCGGGACGGTTGAACACTGAAGCTTTCTTT. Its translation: CASSYRSGRLNTEAFF.

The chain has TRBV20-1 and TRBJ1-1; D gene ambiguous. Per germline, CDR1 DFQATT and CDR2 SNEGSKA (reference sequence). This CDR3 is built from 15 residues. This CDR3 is CRAAREKGMNTEAFF. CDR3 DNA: TGCAGGGCGGCGAGGGAAAAGGGAATGAACACTGAAGCTTTCTTT.

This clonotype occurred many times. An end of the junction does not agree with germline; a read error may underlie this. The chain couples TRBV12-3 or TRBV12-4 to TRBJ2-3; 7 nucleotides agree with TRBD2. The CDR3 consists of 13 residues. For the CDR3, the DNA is TGTGCCAGCAGCTTAGCGGGTGTGGATACGCAGTATTTT. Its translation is CASSLAGVDTQYF.

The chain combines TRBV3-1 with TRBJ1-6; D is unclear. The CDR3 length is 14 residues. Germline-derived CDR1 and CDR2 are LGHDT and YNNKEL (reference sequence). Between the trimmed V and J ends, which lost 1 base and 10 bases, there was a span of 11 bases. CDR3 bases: TGTGCCAGCAGCCAAGGAAAGGGAGGGTCACCCCTCCACTTT. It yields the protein CASSQGKGGSPLHF.

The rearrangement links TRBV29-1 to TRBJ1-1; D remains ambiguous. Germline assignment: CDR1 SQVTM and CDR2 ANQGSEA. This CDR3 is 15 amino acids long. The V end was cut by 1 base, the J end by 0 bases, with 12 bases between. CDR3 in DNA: TGCAGCGTTGAAGCCGGGAGTAACATGAACACTGAAGCTTTCTTT. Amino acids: CSVEAGSNMNTEAFF.

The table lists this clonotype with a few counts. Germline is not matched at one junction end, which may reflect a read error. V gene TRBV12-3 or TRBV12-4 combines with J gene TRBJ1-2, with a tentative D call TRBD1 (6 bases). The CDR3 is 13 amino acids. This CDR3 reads CAGSPTGSYGYTF. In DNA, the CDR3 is TGTGCCGGCAGCCCAACAGGGAGTTATGGCTACACCTTC.

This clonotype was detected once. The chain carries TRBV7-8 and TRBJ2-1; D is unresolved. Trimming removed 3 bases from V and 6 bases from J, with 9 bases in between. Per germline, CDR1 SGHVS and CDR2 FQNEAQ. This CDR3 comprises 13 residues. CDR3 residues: CASSFTNFNEQFF. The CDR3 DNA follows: TGTGCCAGCAGCTTCACCAACTTCAATGAGCAGTTCTTC.

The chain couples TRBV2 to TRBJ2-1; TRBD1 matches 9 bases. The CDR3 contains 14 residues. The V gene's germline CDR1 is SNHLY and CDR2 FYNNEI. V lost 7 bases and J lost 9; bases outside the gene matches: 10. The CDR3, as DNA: TGTGCCAGCAAGCGGGACAGGGAAGTCAGTGAGCAGTTCTTC. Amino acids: CASKRDREVSEQFF.

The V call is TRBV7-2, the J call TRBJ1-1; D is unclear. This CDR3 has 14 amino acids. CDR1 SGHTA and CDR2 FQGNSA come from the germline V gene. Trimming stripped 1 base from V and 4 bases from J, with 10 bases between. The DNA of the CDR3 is TGTGCCAGCAGCTTAGAGTCGGAGAGCACTGAAGCTTTCTTT. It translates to CASSLESESTEAFF.

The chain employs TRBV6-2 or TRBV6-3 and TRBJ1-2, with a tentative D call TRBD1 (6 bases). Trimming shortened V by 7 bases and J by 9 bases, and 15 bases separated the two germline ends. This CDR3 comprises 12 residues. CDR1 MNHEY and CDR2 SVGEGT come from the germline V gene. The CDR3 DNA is TGTGCCAGCACCCTACTACAGGGTCGCTACACCTTC. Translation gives CASTLLQGRYTF.

CDR3 region: CASSAGGGENEKLFF. CDR3 nucleotides: TGTGCCAGCAGCGCCGGAGGGGGCGAGAATGAAAAACTGTTTTTT. This chain uses TRBV9 with TRBJ1-4; 7 bases agree with TRBD1. Trimming at V came to 3 bases and at J to 5 bases, leaving 7 bases not matched to a gene. The CDR3 spans 15 residues. Germline V gene sequence: CDR1 SGDLS, CDR2 YYNGEE.

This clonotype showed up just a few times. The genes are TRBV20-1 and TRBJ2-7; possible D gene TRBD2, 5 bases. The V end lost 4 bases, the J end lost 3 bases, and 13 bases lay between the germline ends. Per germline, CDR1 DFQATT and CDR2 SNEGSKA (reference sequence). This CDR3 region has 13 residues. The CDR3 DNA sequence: TGCAGTGCTACGGGATTCCGAAGCTACGAGCAGTACTTC. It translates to CSATGFRSYEQYF.

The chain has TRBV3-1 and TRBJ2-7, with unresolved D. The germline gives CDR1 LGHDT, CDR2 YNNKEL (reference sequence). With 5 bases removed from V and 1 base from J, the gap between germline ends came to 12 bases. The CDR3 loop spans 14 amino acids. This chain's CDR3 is CASSARTVSYEQYF. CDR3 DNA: TGTGCCAGCAGCGCCCGTACGGTTTCCTACGAGCAGTACTTC.

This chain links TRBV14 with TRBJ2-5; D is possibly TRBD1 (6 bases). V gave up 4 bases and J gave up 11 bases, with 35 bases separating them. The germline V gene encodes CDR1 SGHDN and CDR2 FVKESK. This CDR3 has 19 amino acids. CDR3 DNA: TGTGCCAGCAGCCCGTACGTTCCCTACGGGACAAACGGTTGGAATGAGCAGTACTTC. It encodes CASSPYVPYGTNGWNEQYF.

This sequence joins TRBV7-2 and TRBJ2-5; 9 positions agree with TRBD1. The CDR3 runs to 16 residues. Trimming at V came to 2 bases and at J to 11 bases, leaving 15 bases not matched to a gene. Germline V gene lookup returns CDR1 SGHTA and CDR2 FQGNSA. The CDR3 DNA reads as TGTGCCAGCAGCTTATGGGGACAGGGAAGGATCGATGAGCAGTACTTC. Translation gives CASSLWGQGRIDEQYF. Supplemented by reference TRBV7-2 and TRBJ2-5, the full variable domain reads GAGVSQSPSNKVTEKGKDVELRCDPISGHTALYWYRQSLGQGLEFLIYFQGNSAPDKSGLPSDRFSAERTGGSVSTLTIQRTQQEDSAVYLCASSLWGQGRIDEQYFGPGTRLLVL.

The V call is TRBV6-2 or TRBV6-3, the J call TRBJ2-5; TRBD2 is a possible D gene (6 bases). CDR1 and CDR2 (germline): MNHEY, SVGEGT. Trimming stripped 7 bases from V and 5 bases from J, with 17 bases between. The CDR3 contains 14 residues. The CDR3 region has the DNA TGTGCCAGCACGGGGGTCAGTCTTGGTGAGACCCAGTACTTC. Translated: CASTGVSLGETQYF.

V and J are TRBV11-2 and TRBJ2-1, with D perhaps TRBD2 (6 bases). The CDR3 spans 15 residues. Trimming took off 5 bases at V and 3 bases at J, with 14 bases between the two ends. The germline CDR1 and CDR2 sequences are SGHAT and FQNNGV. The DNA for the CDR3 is TGTGCCAGCAGCCTATCGGGGGTACTCTACAATGAGCAGTTCTTC. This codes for CASSLSGVLYNEQFF.

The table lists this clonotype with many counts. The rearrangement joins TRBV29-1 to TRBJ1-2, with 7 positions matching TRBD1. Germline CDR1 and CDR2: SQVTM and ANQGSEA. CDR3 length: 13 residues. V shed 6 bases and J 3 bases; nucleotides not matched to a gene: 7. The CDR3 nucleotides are TGCAGCGTAGAGACAGGGCGGTACTATGGCTACACCTTC. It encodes CSVETGRYYGYTF. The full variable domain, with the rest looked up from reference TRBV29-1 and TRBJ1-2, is SAVISQKPSRDICQRGTSLTIQCQVDSQVTMMFWYRQQPGQSLTLIATANQGSEATYESGFVIDKFPISRPNLTFSTLTVSNMSPEDSSIYLCSVETGRYYGYTFGSGTRLTVV.

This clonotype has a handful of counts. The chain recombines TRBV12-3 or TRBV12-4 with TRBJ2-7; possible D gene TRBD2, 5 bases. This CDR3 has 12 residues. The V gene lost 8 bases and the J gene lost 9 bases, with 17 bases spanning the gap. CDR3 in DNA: TGTGCCAGCCTTAAGGTGGGCGGGCGGCAGTACTTC. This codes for CASLKVGGRQYF.